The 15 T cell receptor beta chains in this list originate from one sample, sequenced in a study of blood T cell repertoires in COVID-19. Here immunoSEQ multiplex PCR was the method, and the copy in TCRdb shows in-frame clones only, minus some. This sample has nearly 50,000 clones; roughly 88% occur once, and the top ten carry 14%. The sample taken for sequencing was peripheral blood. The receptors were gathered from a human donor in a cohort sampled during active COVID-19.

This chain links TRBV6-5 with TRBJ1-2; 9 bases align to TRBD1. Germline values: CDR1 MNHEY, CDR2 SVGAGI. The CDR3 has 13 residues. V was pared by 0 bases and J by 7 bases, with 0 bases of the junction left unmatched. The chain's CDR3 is CASSYSTGGGYTF. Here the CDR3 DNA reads TGTGCCAGCAGTTACTCGACAGGGGGTGGCTACACCTTC.

CDR3 nucleotide sequence: TGTGCCAGCAGCGTCCGACAGGAGGACAATGAGCAGTTCTTC. It specifies CASSVRQEDNEQFF. The genes are TRBV9 and TRBJ2-1; TRBD1 might be the D (6 bases). V lost 2 bases to trimming and J lost 5 bases, with 11 bases between them. Germline V CDR1 and CDR2: SGDLS, YYNGEE. CDR3 length: 14 residues.

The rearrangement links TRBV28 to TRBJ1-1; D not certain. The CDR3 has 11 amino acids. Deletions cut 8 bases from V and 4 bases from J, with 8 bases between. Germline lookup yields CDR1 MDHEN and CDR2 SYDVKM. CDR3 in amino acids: CASGGSTEAFF. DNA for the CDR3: TGTGCCAGCGGAGGTTCCACTGAAGCTTTCTTT.

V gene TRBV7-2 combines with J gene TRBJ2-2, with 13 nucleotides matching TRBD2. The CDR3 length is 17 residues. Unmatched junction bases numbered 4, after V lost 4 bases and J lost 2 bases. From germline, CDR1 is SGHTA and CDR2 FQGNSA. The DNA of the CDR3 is TGTGCCAGCAGCTCGGGACTAGCGGGACCCAACACCGGGGAGCTGTTTTTT. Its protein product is CASSSGLAGPNTGELFF.

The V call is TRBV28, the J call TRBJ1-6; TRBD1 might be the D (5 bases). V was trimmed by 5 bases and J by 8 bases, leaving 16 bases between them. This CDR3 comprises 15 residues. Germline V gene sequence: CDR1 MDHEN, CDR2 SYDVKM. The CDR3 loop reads CASSPRQTSYSPLHF. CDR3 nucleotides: TGTGCCAGCAGTCCCAGACAGACAAGCTATTCACCCCTCCACTTT.

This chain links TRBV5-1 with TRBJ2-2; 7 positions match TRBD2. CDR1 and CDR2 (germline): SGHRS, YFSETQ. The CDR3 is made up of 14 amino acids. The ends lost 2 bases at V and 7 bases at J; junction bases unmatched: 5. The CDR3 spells CASSFGPGGGELFF. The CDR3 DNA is TGCGCCAGCAGCTTCGGACCGGGGGGCGGGGAGCTGTTTTTT.

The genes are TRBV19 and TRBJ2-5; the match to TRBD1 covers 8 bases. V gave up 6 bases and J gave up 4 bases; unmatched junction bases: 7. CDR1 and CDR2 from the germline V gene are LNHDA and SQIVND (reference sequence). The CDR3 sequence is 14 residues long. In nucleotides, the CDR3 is TGTGCCAGTAGCGCGCAGGGGGCTGTAGAGACCCAGTACTTC. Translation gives CASSAQGAVETQYF.

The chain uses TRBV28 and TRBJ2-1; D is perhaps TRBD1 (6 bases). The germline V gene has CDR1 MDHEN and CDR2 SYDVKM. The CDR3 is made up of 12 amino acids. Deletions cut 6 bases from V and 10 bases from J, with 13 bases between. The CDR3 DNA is TGTGCCAGCAGAACAGGGTTCTACGAGCAGTTCTTC. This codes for CASRTGFYEQFF.

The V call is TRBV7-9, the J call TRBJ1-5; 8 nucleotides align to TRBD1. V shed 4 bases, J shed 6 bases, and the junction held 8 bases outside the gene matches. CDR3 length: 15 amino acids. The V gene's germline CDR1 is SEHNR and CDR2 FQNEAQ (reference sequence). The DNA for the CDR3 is TGTGCCAGCAGCTCCGGACAGGGCGTTGGTCAGCCCCAGCATTTT. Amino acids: CASSSGQGVGQPQHF. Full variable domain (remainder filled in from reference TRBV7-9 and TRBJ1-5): DTGVSQNPRHKITKRGQNVTFRCDPISEHNRLYWYRQTLGQGPEFLTYFQNEAQLEKSRLLSDRFSAERPKGSFSTLEIQRTEQGDSAMYLCASSSGQGVGQPQHFGDGTRLSIL.

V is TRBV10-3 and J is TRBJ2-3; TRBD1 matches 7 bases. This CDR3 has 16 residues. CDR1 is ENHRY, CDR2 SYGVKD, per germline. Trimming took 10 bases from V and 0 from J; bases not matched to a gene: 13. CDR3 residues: CATPSAPGQSTDTQYF. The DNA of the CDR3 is TGTGCCACCCCCTCCGCCCCGGGACAGAGCACAGATACGCAGTATTTT.

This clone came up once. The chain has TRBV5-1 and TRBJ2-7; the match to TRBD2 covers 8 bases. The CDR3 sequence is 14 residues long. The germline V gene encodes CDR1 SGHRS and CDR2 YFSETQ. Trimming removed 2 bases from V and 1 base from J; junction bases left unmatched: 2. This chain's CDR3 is CASSFQRESYEQYF. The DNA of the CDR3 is TGCGCCAGCAGCTTCCAGCGGGAGTCCTACGAGCAGTACTTC.

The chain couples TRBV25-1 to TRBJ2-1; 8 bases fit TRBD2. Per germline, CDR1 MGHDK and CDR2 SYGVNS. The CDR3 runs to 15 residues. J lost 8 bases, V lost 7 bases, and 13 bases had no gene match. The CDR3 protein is CASTSAGGGKYEQFF. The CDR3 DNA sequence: TGTGCCAGCACCTCCGCGGGGGGTGGGAAGTATGAGCAGTTCTTC.

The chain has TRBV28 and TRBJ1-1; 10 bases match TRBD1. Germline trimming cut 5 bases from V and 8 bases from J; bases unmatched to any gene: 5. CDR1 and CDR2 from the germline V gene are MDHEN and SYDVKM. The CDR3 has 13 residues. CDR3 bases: TGTGCCAGCAGTCGACTGACAGGGGGCGAAGCTTTCTTT. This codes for CASSRLTGGEAFF. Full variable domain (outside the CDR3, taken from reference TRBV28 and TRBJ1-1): DVKVTQSSRYLVKRTGEKVFLECVQDMDHENMFWYRQDPGLGLRLIYFSYDVKMKEKGDIPEGYSVSREKKERFSLILESASTNQTSMYLCASSRLTGGEAFFGQGTRLTVV.

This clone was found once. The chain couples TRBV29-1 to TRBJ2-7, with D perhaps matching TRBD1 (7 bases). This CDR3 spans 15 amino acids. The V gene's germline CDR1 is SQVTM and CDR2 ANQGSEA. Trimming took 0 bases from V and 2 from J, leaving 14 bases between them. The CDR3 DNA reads TGCAGCGTTGAAGATGCGGCAGGGGGGACCTACGAGCAGTACTTC. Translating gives CSVEDAAGGTYEQYF.

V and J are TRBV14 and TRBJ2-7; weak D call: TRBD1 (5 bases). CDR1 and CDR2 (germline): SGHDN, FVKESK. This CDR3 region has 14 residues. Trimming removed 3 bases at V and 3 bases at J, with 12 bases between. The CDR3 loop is CASSHALRGYEQYF. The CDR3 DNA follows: TGTGCCAGCAGCCACGCCCTTAGGGGCTACGAGCAGTACTTC.